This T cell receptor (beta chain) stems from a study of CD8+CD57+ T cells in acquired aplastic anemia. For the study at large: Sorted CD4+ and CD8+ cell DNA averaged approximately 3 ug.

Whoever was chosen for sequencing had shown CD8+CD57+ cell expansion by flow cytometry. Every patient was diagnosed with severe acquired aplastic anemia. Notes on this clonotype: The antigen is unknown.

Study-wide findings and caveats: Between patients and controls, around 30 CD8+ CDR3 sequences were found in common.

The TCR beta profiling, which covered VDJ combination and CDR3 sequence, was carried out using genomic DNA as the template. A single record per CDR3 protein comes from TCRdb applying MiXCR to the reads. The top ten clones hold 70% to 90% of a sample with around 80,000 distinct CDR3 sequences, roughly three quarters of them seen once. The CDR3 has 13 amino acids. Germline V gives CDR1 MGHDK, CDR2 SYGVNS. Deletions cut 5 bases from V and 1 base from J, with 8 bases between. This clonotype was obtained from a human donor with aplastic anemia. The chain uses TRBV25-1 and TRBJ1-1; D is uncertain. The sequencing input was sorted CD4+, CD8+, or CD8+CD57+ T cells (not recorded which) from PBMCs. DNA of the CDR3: TGTGCCAGCAGTAATTTCGGGAACACTGAAGCTTTCTTT. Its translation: CASSNFGNTEAFF.